This T cell receptor beta chain was observed in a study of cytomegalovirus exposure and HLA in healthy donors. About the study: Across 300 to 400 genotyped donors, around 82% landed in the Caucasian-associated ancestry cluster. Study outcomes and limitations: With DRB1 most and HLA-C fewest, TCR association rates differed between HLA loci in a later analysis.

60 Vbeta and 13 Jbeta primers were used in PCR. Clones were read by immunoSEQ multiplex PCR, and TCRdb kept only the in-frame ones, dropping some. In the table there are 110,000 to 150,000 clones, around four fifths of which are singletons. As concerns this clone: What it binds is not known.

This CDR3 has 17 residues. CDR1 SGHTA and CDR2 FQGNSA come from the germline V gene. V lost 5 bases to trimming and J lost 0 bases; unmatched junction nucleotides: 8. V is TRBV7-2 and J is TRBJ1-1; 11 nucleotides agree with TRBD1. This sequence was found in a male donor in good health and CMV-seronegative. Sequenced sample: PBMCs. The CDR3 nucleotides read TGTGCCAGCAGCCTCGGACAGGGGGCCATCATGAACACTGAAGCTTTCTTT. Translated: CASSLGQGAIMNTEAFF.